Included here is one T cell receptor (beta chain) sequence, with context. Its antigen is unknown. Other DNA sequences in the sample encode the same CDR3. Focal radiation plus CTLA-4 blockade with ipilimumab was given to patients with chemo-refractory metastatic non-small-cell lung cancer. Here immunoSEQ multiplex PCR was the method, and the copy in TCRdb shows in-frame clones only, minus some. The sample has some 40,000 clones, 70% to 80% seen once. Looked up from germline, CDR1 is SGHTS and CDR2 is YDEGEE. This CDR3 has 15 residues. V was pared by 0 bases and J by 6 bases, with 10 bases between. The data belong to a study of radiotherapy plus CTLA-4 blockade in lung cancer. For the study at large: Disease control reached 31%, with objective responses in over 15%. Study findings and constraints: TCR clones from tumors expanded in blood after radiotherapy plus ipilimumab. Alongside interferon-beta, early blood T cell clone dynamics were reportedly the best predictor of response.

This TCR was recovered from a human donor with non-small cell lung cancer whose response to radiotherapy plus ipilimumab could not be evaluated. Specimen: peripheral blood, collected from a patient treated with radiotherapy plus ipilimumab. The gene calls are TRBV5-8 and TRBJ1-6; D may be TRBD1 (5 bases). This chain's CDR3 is CASSLVQGLNSPLHF. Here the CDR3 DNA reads TGTGCCAGCAGCTTGGTGCAGGGACTTAATTCACCCCTCCACTTT.